Listed here are 3 T cell receptor beta chains from one sample, sequenced in a study of blood T cell repertoires in COVID-19. Using immunoSEQ multiplex PCR, the repertoire was profiled, and TCRdb retains in-frame clones only, with some absent. The profile shows 130,000 or so clones, less than 90% of them singletons. The sequenced material came from PBMCs or T cells enriched from blood (not recorded which). The receptor source for this set is a woman aged 30 to 39 who had recovered from COVID-19.

The chain has TRBV7-3 and TRBJ2-2; TRBD2 aligns across 7 bases. This CDR3 contains 17 residues. V was pared by 5 bases and J by 0 bases, with 9 bases of the junction left unmatched. The germline CDR1 and CDR2 sequences are SGHTA and FQGTGA. CDR3 in DNA: TGTGCCAGCAGCCTAAACCGGGACTATTCGAACACCGGGGAGCTGTTTTTT. Its translation: CASSLNRDYSNTGELFF.

This clone was detected only a few times. The gene calls are TRBV5-6 and TRBJ2-3; D remains ambiguous. The CDR3 is 12 amino acids. The V end lost 4 bases, the J end lost 4 bases, and 7 bases lay between the germline ends. Germline-derived CDR1 and CDR2 are SGHDT and YYEEEE. CDR3 in amino acids: CASSRHADTQYF. CDR3 bases: TGTGCCAGCAGCAGACACGCAGATACGCAGTATTTT.

The chain is built from TRBV2 and TRBJ1-1; 9 bases align to TRBD1. The germline gives CDR1 SNHLY, CDR2 FYNNEI. V was clipped by 10 bases and J by 0 bases; unmatched bases: 6. The CDR3 totals 14 residues. The CDR3: CAIGTGSMNTEAFF. CDR3 nucleotides: TGTGCCATCGGGACAGGGTCCATGAACACTGAAGCTTTCTTT.